Reported below is one TCR beta chain. Its matching antigen is unknown. This table comes from immunoSEQ multiplex PCR, and its TCRdb copy is limited to in-frame clones, with some not included. The sample shows 100,000 or so clones, roughly 92% of them seen only once. The record originates from a study of graft-versus-host responses after intestinal transplantation. On the study more broadly: Transplants given to recipients were multivisceral, liver-intestinal, or isolated intestinal. Uniformly, recipients were administered anti-thymocyte globulin induction with subsequent tacrolimus and steroids for two to three years. Findings and caveats of the study: Graft-donor T cell macrochimerism coincided with high graft-versus-host to host-versus-graft clonal ratios in allografts. Early after transplant, HvG declines were associated with peak levels of circulating GvH clones.

The receptor was derived from a human donor who received an intestinal transplant. The sequencing used unstimulated CD4+ T cells sorted from spleen or lymph node cells, collected before intestinal transplant.

This chain's CDR3 is CASSSDKANTGELFF. In DNA form, the CDR3 reads TGCGCCAGCAGTTCGGACAAGGCGAACACCGGGGAGCTGTTTTTT. The rearrangement uses TRBV5-1 and TRBJ2-2, with a tentative D call TRBD1 (5 bases). This CDR3 is built from 15 residues. V shed 5 bases and J shed 0 bases, with 11 bases lying between them. Germline CDR1 and CDR2: SGHRS and YFSETQ. Supplemented by reference TRBV5-1 and TRBJ2-2, the full variable domain reads KAGVTQTPRYLIKTRGQQVTLSCSPISGHRSVSWYQQTPGQGLQFLFEYFSETQRNKGNFPGRFSGRQFSNSRSEMNVSTLELGDSALYLCASSSDKANTGELFFGEGSRLTVL.